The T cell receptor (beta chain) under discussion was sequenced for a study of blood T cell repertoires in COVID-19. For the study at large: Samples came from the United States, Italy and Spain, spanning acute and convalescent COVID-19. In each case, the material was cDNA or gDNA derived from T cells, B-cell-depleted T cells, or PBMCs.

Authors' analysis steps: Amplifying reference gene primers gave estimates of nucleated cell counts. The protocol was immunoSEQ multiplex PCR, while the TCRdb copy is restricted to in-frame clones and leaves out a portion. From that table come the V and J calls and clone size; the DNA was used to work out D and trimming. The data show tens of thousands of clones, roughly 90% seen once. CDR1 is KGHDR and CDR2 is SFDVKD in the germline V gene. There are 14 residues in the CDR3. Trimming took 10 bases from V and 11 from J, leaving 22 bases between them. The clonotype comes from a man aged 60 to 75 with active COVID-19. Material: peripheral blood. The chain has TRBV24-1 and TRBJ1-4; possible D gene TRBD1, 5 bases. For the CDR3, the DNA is TGTGCCACGCTCCGACAGCCCGCTAATGGCAAACTGTTTTTT. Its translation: CATLRQPANGKLFF.